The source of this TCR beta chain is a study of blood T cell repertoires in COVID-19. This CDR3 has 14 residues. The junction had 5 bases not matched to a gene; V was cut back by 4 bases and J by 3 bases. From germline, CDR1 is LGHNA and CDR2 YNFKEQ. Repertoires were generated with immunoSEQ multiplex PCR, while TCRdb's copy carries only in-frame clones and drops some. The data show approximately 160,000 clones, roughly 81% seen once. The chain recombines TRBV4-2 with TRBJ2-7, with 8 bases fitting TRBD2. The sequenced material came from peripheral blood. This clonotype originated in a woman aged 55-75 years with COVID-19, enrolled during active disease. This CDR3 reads CASSLTGTSYEQYF. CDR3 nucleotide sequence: TGTGCCAGCAGCCTCACCGGGACTAGCTACGAGCAGTACTTC.